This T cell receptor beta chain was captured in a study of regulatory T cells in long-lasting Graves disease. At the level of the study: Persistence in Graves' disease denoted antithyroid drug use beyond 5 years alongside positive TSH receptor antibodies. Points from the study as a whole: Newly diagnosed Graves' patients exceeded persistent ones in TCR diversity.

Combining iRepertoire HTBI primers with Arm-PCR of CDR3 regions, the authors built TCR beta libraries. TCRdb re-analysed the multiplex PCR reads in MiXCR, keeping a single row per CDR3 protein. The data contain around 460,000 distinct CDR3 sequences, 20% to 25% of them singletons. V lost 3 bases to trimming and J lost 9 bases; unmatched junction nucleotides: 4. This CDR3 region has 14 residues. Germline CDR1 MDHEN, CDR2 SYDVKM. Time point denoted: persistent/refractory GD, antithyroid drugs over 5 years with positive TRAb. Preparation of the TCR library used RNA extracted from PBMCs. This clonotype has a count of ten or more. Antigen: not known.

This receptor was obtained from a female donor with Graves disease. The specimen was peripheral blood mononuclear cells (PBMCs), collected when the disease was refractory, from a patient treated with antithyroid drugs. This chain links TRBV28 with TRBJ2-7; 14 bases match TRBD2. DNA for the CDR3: TGTGCCAGCAGTTTGGGGGGGACTAGCGGGAGGCAGTACTTC. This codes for CASSLGGTSGRQYF.